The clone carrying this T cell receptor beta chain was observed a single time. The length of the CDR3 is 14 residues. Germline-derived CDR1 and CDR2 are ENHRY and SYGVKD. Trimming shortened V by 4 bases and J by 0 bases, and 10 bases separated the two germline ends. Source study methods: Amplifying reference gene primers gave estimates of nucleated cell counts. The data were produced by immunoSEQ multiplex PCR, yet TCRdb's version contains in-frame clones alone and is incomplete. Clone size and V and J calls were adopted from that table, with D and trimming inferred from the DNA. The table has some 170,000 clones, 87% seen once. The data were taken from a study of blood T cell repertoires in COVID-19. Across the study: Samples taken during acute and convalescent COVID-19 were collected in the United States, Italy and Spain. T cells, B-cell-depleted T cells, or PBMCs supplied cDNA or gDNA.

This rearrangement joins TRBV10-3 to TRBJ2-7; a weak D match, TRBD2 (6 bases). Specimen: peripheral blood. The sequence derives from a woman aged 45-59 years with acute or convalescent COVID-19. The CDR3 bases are TGTGCCATCAGTGGGCGGGGCGACTCCTACGAGCAGTACTTC. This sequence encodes CAISGRGDSYEQYF.